This T cell receptor beta chain was recovered during a study of beta chain features in type 1 diabetes. Points from the study as a whole: A moderate, significant TCRB CDR3 shortening appeared in type 1 diabetes across four CD4+ subsets.

The CDR3 has 13 amino acids. Germline V lookup: CDR1 SNHLY, CDR2 FYNNEI. The V gene lost 7 bases and the J gene lost 2 bases, with 11 bases spanning the gap. As every portion of the isolated RNA was reverse transcribed, the sequencing read expressed TCRB transcripts. Sequencing used immunoSEQ multiplex PCR; TCRdb keeps in-frame clones, though not all of them. The profile shows 130,000 to 150,000 clones, under 11% of them singletons. This clone was recorded only once. Its target is not known. Source material: naive CD4+ T cells from blood. The chain has TRBV2 and TRBJ2-5, with D tentatively TRBD2 (5 bases). This TCR was recovered from a man aged 18 to 35 in good health. The DNA for the CDR3 is TGTGCCAGCAACACCGGGGAACAAGAGACCCAGTACTTC. Protein sequence: CASNTGEQETQYF.